This entry describes one T cell receptor (beta chain). Its target is unknown. This CDR3 is 11 amino acids long. Trimming stripped 2 bases from V and 5 bases from J, with 2 bases between. CDR1 is PRHDT, CDR2 FYEKMQ, per germline (reference sequence). The sample originates from a study of PD-1 blockade in classical Hodgkin lymphoma. Study findings and constraints: Newly diagnosed and completely responding patients shared comparable baseline diversity.

The time point denotes: cycle 4 day 1 (C4D1), after 6 weeks of nivolumab. Relapse was seen in all patients after autologous stem cell transplantation, and brentuximab vedotin exposure was variable. The study recorded best responses of complete response, partial response or progressive disease. The protocol was immunoSEQ multiplex PCR, while the TCRdb copy is restricted to in-frame clones and leaves out a portion. The sample carries about 94,000 clones, 93% recorded once. The V call is TRBV13, the J call TRBJ2-3; D remains unclear. This sequence was found in a human donor with classical Hodgkin lymphoma. Sequenced here: peripheral blood mononuclear cells (PBMCs), sampled before the fourth cycle of nivolumab. The CDR3 here is CASSLQDTQYF. For the CDR3, the DNA is TGTGCCAGCAGCTTACAAGATACGCAGTATTTT.